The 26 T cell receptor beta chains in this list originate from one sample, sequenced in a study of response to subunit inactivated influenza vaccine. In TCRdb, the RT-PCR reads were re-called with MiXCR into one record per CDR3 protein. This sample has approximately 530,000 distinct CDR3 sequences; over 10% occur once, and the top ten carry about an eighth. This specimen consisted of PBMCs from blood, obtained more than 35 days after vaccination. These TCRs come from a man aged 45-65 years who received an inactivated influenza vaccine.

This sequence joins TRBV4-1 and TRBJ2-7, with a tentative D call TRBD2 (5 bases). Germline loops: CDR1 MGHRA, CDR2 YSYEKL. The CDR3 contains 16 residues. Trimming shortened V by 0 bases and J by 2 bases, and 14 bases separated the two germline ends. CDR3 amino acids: CASSQEPSIVPYEQYF. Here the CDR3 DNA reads TGCGCCAGCAGCCAAGAGCCTAGCATCGTCCCCTACGAGCAGTACTTC.

CDR3 DNA sequence: TGTGCCAGCAGTAGACAAGTACCGGATACGCAGTATTTT. Translating it yields CASSRQVPDTQYF. J is TRBJ2-3 and V is TRBV6-2 or TRBV6-3, with no clear D. This CDR3 has 13 amino acids. Germline loops: CDR1 MNHEY, CDR2 SVGEGT. V gave up 5 bases and J gave up 6 bases, with 12 bases separating them.

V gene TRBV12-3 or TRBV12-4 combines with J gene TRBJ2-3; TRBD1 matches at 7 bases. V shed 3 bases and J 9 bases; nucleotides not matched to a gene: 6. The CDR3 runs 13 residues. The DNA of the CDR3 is TGTGCCAGCAGTTTCCAGGGGGTTGAAACGCAGTATTTT. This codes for CASSFQGVETQYF.

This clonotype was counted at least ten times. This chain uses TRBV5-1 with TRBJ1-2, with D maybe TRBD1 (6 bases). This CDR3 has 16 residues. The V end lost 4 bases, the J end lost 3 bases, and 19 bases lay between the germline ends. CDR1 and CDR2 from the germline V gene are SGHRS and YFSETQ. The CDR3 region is CASSKFTTGQDYGYTF. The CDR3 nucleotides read TGCGCCAGCAGCAAGTTTACGACAGGTCAAGACTATGGCTACACCTTC.

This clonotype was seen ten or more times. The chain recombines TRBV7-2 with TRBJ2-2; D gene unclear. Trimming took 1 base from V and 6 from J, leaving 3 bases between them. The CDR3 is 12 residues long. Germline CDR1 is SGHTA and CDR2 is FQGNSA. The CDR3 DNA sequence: TGTGCCAGCAGCTTAGAGGCCGGGGAGCTGTTTTTT. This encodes CASSLEAGELFF.

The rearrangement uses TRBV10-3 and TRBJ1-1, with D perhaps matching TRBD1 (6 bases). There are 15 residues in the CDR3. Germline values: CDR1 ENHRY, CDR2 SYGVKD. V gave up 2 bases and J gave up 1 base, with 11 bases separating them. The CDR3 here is CAISEEGHANTEAFF. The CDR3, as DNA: TGTGCCATCAGTGAGGAGGGACACGCGAACACTGAAGCTTTCTTT.

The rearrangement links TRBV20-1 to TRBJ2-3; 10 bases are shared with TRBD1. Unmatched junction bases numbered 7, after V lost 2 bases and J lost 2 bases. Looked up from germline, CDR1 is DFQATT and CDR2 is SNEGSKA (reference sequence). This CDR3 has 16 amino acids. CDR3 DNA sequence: TGCAGTGCTAGACCCCCGGGACAGGGGCTCACAGATACGCAGTATTTT. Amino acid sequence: CSARPPGQGLTDTQYF.

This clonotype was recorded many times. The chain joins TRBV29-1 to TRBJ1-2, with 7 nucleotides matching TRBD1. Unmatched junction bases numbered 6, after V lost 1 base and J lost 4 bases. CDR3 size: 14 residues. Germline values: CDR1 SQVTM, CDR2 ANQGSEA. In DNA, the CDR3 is TGCAGCGTTGAAGGGAGGGGGCGCACCTATGGCTACACCTTC. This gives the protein CSVEGRGRTYGYTF.

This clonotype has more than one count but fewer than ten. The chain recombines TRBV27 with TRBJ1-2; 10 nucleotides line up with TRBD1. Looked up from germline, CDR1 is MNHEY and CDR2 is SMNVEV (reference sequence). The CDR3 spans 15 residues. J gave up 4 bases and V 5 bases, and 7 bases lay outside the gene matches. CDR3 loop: CASSLTTGGVYGYTF. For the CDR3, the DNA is TGTGCCAGCAGTCTCACGACAGGGGGCGTCTATGGCTACACCTTC.

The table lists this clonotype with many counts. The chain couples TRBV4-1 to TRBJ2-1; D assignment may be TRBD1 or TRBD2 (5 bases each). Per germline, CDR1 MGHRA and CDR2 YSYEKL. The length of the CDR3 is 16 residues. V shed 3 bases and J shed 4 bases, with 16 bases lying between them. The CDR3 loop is CASSQGESWGYNEQFF. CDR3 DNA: TGCGCCAGCAGCCAGGGGGAAAGTTGGGGGTACAATGAGCAGTTCTTC.

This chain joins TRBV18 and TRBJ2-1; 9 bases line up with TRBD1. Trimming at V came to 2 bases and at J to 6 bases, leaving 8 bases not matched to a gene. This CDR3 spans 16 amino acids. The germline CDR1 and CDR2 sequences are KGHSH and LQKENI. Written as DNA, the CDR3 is TGTGCCAGCTCACCAGTAAGGGACAGGGCCGGCAATGAGCAGTTCTTC. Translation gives CASSPVRDRAGNEQFF.

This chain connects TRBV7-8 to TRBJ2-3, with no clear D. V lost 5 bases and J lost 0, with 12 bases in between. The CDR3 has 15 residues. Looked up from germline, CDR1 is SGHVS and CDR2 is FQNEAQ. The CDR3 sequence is CASSLDRSSTDTQYF. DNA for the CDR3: TGTGCCAGCAGCCTAGACCGATCTAGCACAGATACGCAGTATTTT.

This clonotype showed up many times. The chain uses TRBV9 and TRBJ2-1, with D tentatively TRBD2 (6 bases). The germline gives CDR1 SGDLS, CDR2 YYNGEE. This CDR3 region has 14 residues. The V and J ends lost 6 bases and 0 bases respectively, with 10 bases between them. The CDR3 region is CASKNGSSYNEQFF. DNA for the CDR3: TGTGCCAGCAAAAACGGGAGCTCCTACAATGAGCAGTTCTTC. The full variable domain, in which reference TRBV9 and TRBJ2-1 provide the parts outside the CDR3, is DSGVTQTPKHLITATGQRVTLRCSPRSGDLSVYWYQQSLDQGLQFLIQYYNGEERAKGNILERFSAQQFPDLHSELNLSSLELGDSALYFCASKNGSSYNEQFFGPGTRLTVL.

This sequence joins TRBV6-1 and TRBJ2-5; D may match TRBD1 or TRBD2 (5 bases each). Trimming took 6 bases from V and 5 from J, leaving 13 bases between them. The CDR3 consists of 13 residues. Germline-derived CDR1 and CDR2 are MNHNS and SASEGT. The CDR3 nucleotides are TGTGCCAGCAGCACGGGACCCCCGGAGACCCAGTACTTC. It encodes CASSTGPPETQYF.

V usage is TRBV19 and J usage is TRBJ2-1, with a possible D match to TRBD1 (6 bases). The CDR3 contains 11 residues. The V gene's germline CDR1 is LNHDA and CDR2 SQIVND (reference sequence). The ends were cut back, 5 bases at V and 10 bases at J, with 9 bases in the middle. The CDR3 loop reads CASSGQHEQFF. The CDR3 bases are TGTGCCAGTAGTGGACAGCACGAGCAGTTCTTC.

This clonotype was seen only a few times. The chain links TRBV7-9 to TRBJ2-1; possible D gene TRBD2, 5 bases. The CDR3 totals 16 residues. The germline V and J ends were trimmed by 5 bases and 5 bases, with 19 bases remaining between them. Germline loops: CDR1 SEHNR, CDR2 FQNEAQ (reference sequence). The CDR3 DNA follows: TGTGCCAGCAGCGACCCTGGAGGTCCACCACACAATGAGCAGTTCTTC. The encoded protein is CASSDPGGPPHNEQFF.

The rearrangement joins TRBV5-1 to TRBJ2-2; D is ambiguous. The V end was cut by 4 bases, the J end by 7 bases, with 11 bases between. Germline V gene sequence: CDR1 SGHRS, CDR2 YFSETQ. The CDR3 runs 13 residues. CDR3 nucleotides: TGCGCCAGCAGCCCTAGTGTTAACGGGGAGCTGTTTTTT. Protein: CASSPSVNGELFF.

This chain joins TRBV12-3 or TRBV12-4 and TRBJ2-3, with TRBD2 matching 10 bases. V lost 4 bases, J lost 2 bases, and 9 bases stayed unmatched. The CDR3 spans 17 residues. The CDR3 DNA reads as TGTGCCAGCAGTTGGGGGGATAGCGGGGGGTTCACAGATACGCAGTATTTT. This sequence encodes CASSWGDSGGFTDTQYF.

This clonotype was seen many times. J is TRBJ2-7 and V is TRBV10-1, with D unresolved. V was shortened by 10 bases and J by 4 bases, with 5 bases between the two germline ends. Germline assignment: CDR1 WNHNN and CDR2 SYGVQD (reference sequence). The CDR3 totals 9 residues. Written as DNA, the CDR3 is TGCGCCATAATATACGAGCAGTACTTC. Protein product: CAIIYEQYF.

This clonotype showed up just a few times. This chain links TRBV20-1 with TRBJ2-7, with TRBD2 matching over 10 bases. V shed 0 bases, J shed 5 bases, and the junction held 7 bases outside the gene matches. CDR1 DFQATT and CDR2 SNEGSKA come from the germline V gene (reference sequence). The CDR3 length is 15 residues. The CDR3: CSARDGASGGDEQYF. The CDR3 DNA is TGCAGTGCTAGAGATGGGGCTAGCGGGGGCGACGAGCAGTACTTC.

Written as DNA, the CDR3 is TGTGCCAGCAGTTCTCTAGCGGGGGGGCCGGGCACAGATACGCAGTATTTT. Its translation: CASSSLAGGPGTDTQYF. This chain links TRBV28 with TRBJ2-3; 12 bases agree with TRBD2. The CDR3 totals 17 residues. The germline CDR1 and CDR2 sequences are MDHEN and SYDVKM. V lost 4 bases and J lost 1; bases outside the gene matches: 6.

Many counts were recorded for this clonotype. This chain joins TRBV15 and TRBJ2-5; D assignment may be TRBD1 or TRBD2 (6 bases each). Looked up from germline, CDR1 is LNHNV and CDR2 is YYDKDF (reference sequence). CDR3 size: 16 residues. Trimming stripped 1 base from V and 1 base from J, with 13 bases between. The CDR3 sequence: CATSRGSGAFQETQYF. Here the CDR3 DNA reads TGTGCCACCAGCAGAGGATCGGGGGCCTTCCAAGAGACCCAGTACTTC.

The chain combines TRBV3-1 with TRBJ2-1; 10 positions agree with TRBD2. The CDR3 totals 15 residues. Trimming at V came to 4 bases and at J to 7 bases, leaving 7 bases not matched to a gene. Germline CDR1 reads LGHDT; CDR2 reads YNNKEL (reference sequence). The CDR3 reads CASSPSGRARNEQFF. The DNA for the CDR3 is TGTGCCAGCAGCCCCAGCGGGAGGGCCAGGAATGAGCAGTTCTTC.

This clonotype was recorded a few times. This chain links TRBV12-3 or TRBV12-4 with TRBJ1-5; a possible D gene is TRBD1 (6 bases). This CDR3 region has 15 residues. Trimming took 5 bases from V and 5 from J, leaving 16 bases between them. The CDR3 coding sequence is TGTGCCAGCAGTCCGGCAGACAGGAGTGATCAGCCCCAGCATTTT. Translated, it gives CASSPADRSDQPQHF.

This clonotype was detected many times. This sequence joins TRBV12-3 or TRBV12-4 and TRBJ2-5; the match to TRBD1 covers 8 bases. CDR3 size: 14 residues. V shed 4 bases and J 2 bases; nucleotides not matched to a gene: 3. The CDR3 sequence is CASSWGTGQETQYF. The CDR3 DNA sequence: TGTGCCAGCAGTTGGGGGACAGGTCAAGAGACCCAGTACTTC.

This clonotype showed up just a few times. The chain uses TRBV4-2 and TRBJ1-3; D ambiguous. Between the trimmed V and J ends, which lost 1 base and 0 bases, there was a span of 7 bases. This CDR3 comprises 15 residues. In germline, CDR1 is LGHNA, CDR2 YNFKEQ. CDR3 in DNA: TGTGCCAGCAGCCAAGGGACGGGCTCTGGAAACACCATATATTTT. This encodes CASSQGTGSGNTIYF.